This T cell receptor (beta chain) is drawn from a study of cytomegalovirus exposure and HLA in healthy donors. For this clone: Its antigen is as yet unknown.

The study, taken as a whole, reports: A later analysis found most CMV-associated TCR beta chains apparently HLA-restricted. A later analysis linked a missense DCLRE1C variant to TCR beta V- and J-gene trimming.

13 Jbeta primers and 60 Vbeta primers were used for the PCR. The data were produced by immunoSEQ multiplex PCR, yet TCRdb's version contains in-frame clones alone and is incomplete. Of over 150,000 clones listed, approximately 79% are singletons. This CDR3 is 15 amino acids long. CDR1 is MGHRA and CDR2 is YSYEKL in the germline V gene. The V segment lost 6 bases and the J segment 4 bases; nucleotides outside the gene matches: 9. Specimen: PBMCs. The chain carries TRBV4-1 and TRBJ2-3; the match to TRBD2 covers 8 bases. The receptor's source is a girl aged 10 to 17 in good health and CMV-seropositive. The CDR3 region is CASRSAGGRADTQYF. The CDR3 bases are TGCGCCAGCAGGTCGGCGGGGGGCCGGGCAGATACGCAGTATTTT.